This is a list of T cell receptor beta chains from one sample in a study of technical replicates of blood from a few donors. Method: immunoSEQ multiplex PCR; TCRdb's copy keeps in-frame clones and lacks some. The sample lists about 68,000 clones; 95% to 97% were seen once. The specimen was T cells isolated from PBMCs. The origin of the receptors is a human donor in good health. CDR3s include the opening cysteine and the closing phenylalanine or tryptophan. A D gene is named only where the DNA matches it firmly. Size values are once, few and many counts, or a class for expanded clones, and some rows have none.

cdr3_length clone_size j_call v_call d_call cdr3_nt cdr3_aa
16 NA TRBJ2-5 TRBV18 NA TGTGCCAGCTCACCAATTTCCCAGGGGGGTCGAGAGACCCAGTACTTC CASSPISQGGRETQYF
15 NA TRBJ2-2 TRBV28 TRBD1 TGTGCCAGCAGCCCCGGGACAGCGAACACCGGGGAGCTGTTTTTT CASSPGTANTGELFF
15 NA TRBJ2-1 TRBV7-9 TRBD2 TGTGCCAGCAGCCCCGGGACTACCGAAGGCAATGAGCAGTTCTTC CASSPGTTEGNEQFF
19 NA TRBJ1-1 TRBV11-2 NA TGTGCCAGCAGCTTAGCCCTCACGTTGGGCGGATCGCAGGGCACTGAAGCTTTCTTT CASSLALTLGGSQGTEAFF
15 NA TRBJ2-2 TRBV10-1 TRBD1 TGCGCCAGCAGTGAGTCGACAGGGACCCACGGGGAGCTGTTTTTT CASSESTGTHGELFF
14 few TRBJ1-1 TRBV4-1 NA TGCGCCAGCAGCCAAGGAGTTATAAACACTGAAGCTTTCTTT CASSQGVINTEAFF
15 NA TRBJ2-7 TRBV6-5 TRBD1 TGTGCCAGCAGTAGACAGGGGGCGGCGGGGTACGAGCAGTACTTC CASSRQGAAGYEQYF
12 NA TRBJ1-5 TRBV28 TRBD1 TGTGCCTTGGGACAGGTAAATCAGCCCCAGCATTTT CALGQVNQPQHF
14 once TRBJ1-5 TRBV7-9 NA TGTGCCAGCAGCTTATCGGGGGTCAGGTGGCCCCAGCATTTT CASSLSGVRWPQHF
13 NA TRBJ1-1 TRBV11-2 NA TGTGCCAGCAGCTTACCGAGGAACACTGAAGCTTTCTTT CASSLPRNTEAFF
14 NA TRBJ1-5 TRBV5-1 NA TGCGCCAGCAGCTTTGGGGAGGGCAATCAGCCCCAGCATTTT CASSFGEGNQPQHF
14 once TRBJ2-7 TRBV5-4 TRBD2 TGTGCCAGCACGGAGCGGGGGGGCTCCTACGAGCAGTACTTC CASTERGGSYEQYF
14 NA TRBJ2-2 TRBV5-1 NA TGCGCCAGCAGCCCGGACAGAGAAAACGGGGAGCTGTTTTTT CASSPDRENGELFF
15 NA TRBJ2-7 TRBV14 NA TGTGCCAGCAGCCAGGGAAGGACAGCGGCCTACGAGCAGTACTTC CASSQGRTAAYEQYF
14 NA TRBJ2-3 TRBV7-2 NA TGTGCCAGCAGCTTAAATAGCGAAGGGGATACGCAGTATTTT CASSLNSEGDTQYF
13 NA TRBJ1-2 TRBV11-2 NA TGTGCCAGCAGCTTCCTAGGCGACTATGGCTACACCTTC CASSFLGDYGYTF